The 21 T cell receptor beta chains given below trace back to one sample, sequenced in a study of T-cell reconstitution after alpha-beta-depleted transplantation in children. Unique molecular identifiers tagged the TCRbeta library. MiXCR was run by TCRdb on the PCR reads, yielding one entry per CDR3 protein. The table includes around 72,000 distinct CDR3 sequences, roughly 4.9% detected once. Sequences were derived from PBMCs, mostly from graft donor cells, sampled 180 days after TCRalphabeta/CD19-depleted stem cell transplant. Source of these receptors: a boy in the first two years of life who had a stem cell transplant for acute myeloid leukemia, so the T cells may come from the graft donor.

At least ten counts were recorded for this clonotype. The rearrangement links TRBV3-1 to TRBJ1-1; D is unclear. Germline CDR1 is LGHDT and CDR2 is YNNKEL (reference sequence). V lost 1 base, J lost 8 bases, and 8 bases lay in between. The CDR3 length is 12 residues. The DNA for the CDR3 is TGTGCCAGCAGCCAAGTAAGGACCGAAGCTTTCTTT. Translated, it gives CASSQVRTEAFF.

This clonotype was observed at least ten times. The chain has TRBV4-3 and TRBJ1-2; D is possibly TRBD1 (5 bases). The ends were cut back, 1 base at V and 8 bases at J, with 14 bases in the middle. The CDR3 has 14 residues. Germline CDR1 LGHNA, CDR2 YSLEER. Here the CDR3 reads CASSQVQATRGYTF. DNA for the CDR3: TGCGCCAGCAGCCAAGTACAGGCCACCCGCGGCTACACCTTC.

This clonotype showed up many times. The chain couples TRBV12-3 or TRBV12-4 to TRBJ2-7; 9 nucleotides line up with TRBD1. There are 14 residues in the CDR3. The V segment lost 7 bases and the J segment 2 bases; nucleotides outside the gene matches: 6. In DNA form, the CDR3 reads TGTGCCAGCACCCAGGACAGGGGAGCCTACGAGCAGTACTTC. Translation gives CASTQDRGAYEQYF.

This clonotype was seen at least ten times. The CDR3 here is CASSYVADSQTQYF. Here the CDR3 DNA reads TGTGCCAGCAGTTACGTAGCGGACAGCCAGACCCAGTACTTC. The rearrangement links TRBV6-5 to TRBJ2-5, with D perhaps TRBD1 or TRBD2 (6 bases each). Trimming cost V 2 bases and J 6 bases, with 13 bases left between them. The V gene's germline CDR1 is MNHEY and CDR2 SVGAGI. The CDR3 has 14 amino acids.

This clonotype was seen at least ten times. The chain recombines TRBV24-1 with TRBJ2-7, with D tentatively TRBD2 (6 bases). V shed 7 bases and J shed 10 bases, with 13 bases lying between them. CDR1 is KGHDR, CDR2 SFDVKD, per germline. The CDR3 sequence is 11 residues long. CDR3 coding DNA: TGTGCCACCAGCAACTCGGGGGTACAGTACTTC. This encodes CATSNSGVQYF.

The sample holds many counts of this clonotype. An end of the junction does not agree with germline; a read error may underlie this. The J gene is TRBJ2-5, the V gene TRBV6-1; 9 bases are a match to TRBD2. The CDR3 spans 12 residues. CDR1 and CDR2 (germline): MNHNS, SASEGT. This CDR3 is CASSDPSGTSHF. CDR3 nucleotides: TGTGCCAGCAGTGACCCTAGCGGGACATCCCACTTC.

This clonotype appeared many times. The chain has TRBV20-1 and TRBJ1-4; the D gene is possibly TRBD1 (5 bases). The germline gives CDR1 DFQATT, CDR2 SNEGSKA (reference sequence). V gave up 1 base and J gave up 0 bases, with 21 bases separating them. The CDR3 is 19 amino acids. CDR3 loop: CSARAYRVAGAATNEKLFF. The CDR3 DNA sequence: TGCAGTGCTAGAGCCTATAGAGTAGCTGGGGCAGCAACTAATGAAAAACTGTTTTTT.

This clonotype was counted at least ten times. The chain carries TRBV12-3 or TRBV12-4 and TRBJ1-5; D gene unclear. The CDR3 runs to 14 residues. Trimming took off 2 bases at V and 9 bases at J, with 14 bases between the two ends. The CDR3 nucleotides are TGTGCCAGCAGTTTAAGAGGACGGATTTGGCCCCAGCATTTT. It specifies CASSLRGRIWPQHF.

This clonotype was counted ten times or more. V is TRBV24-1 and J is TRBJ2-3, with D possibly being TRBD1 or TRBD2 (5 bases each). The germline V and J ends were trimmed by 0 bases and 2 bases, with 8 bases remaining between them. Germline assignment: CDR1 KGHDR and CDR2 SFDVKD. The CDR3 has 15 amino acids. This CDR3 is CATSDLEGPTDTQYF. The CDR3, as DNA: TGTGCCACCAGTGATTTGGAGGGACCCACAGATACGCAGTATTTT.

In this sample, this clonotype turned up many times. The chain couples TRBV20-1 to TRBJ2-3; TRBD1 or TRBD2 may be the D gene (5 bases each). CDR3 length: 12 amino acids. The germline V gene encodes CDR1 DFQATT and CDR2 SNEGSKA (reference sequence). Trimming shortened V by 5 bases and J by 7 bases, and 13 bases separated the two germline ends. CDR3 residues: CSAGLGTNTQYF. Here the CDR3 DNA reads TGCAGTGCTGGGCTTGGGACCAATACGCAGTATTTT.

This clonotype was detected ten times or more. The chain is built from TRBV4-1 and TRBJ2-1, with 9 positions matching TRBD2. This CDR3 comprises 17 residues. V shed 0 bases, J shed 4 bases, and the junction held 7 bases outside the gene matches. CDR1 and CDR2 from the germline V gene are MGHRA and YSYEKL. The CDR3 is CASSQDEVAGEYNEQFF. CDR3 DNA sequence: TGCGCCAGCAGCCAAGATGAGGTAGCGGGGGAGTACAATGAGCAGTTCTTC.

This clonotype was counted at least ten times. The rearrangement links TRBV11-2 to TRBJ1-5, with 7 bases identical to TRBD1. Germline V lookup: CDR1 SGHAT, CDR2 FQNNGV. The J segment lost 2 bases and the V segment lost 3 bases, leaving 4 bases of the junction unmatched. This CDR3 contains 15 residues. CDR3 in amino acids: CASSLGGQGNQPQHF. CDR3 DNA: TGTGCCAGCAGCTTGGGAGGACAGGGCAATCAGCCCCAGCATTTT.

This clonotype has at least ten counts. V usage is TRBV9 and J usage is TRBJ2-3; 14 bases agree with TRBD2. CDR3 size: 18 residues. Germline V gene data show CDR1 as SGDLS and CDR2 as YYNGEE. After removal of 0 bases from V and 2 bases from J, the junction contained 5 bases not matched to a gene. The CDR3 DNA follows: TGTGCCAGCAGCGTAGCTATGGGACTAGCGGGGGCCACAGATACGCAGTATTTT. As protein: CASSVAMGLAGATDTQYF.

This clonotype was found many times. The rearrangement uses TRBV7-9 and TRBJ2-2; D ambiguous. Trimming cost V 1 base and J 2 bases, with 11 bases left between them. The germline V gene has CDR1 SEHNR and CDR2 FQNEAQ (reference sequence). The CDR3 covers 16 residues. CDR3 sequence reads: CASSLGLGLNTGELFF. The CDR3 DNA sequence: TGTGCCAGCAGCTTAGGTCTCGGATTAAACACCGGGGAGCTGTTTTTT.

At least ten counts were recorded for this clonotype. J is TRBJ2-1 and V is TRBV20-1; TRBD1 matches 7 bases. The germline gives CDR1 DFQATT, CDR2 SNEGSKA (reference sequence). V was clipped by 5 bases and J by 7 bases; unmatched bases: 2. This CDR3 has 11 amino acids. The CDR3 here is CSASQGNEQFF. The CDR3 region has the DNA TGCAGTGCTTCACAGGGGAATGAGCAGTTCTTC.

In this sample, this clonotype turned up many times. The chain has TRBV19 and TRBJ2-5; TRBD1 might be the D (6 bases). CDR1 and CDR2 from the germline V gene are LNHDA and SQIVND (reference sequence). Trimming left V 4 bases short and J 0 bases short, with 15 bases between. The length of the CDR3 is 16 residues. The CDR3 nucleotides read TGTGCCAGTAGTACTATCCGAACAGGGTACCAAGAGACCCAGTACTTC. Residues: CASSTIRTGYQETQYF.

This clonotype came up many times. CDR3 in amino acids: CASSLWGGSSYEQYV. For the CDR3, the DNA is TGTGCCAGCAGCTTATGGGGGGGAAGCTCCTACGAGCAGTACGTC. The rearrangement links TRBV11-2 to TRBJ2-7, with 7 nucleotides matching TRBD2. Per germline, CDR1 SGHAT and CDR2 FQNNGV. This CDR3 has 15 residues. V gave up 2 bases and J gave up 0 bases; unmatched junction bases: 4.

This sequence joins TRBV12-3 or TRBV12-4 and TRBJ1-4, with D maybe TRBD1 (6 bases). The CDR3 has 18 residues. As DNA, the CDR3 is TGTACCTGCAGTTTTCGGTCAGGGGTGTTGGCAACTAATGAAAAACTGTTTTTT. As protein: CTCSFRSGVLATNEKLFF.

This clonotype was seen a handful of times. The gene calls are TRBV28 and TRBJ2-1; 7 bases are a match to TRBD1. Germline lookup yields CDR1 MDHEN and CDR2 SYDVKM. With 2 bases clipped from V and 0 bases from J, the junction kept 7 bases outside the gene matches. The CDR3 is made up of 17 amino acids. CDR3 sequence: CASSLRDSRHSYNEQFF. In DNA, the CDR3 is TGTGCCAGCAGTTTACGGGACAGTAGACACTCCTACAATGAGCAGTTCTTC.

This clonotype was found many times. The V call is TRBV18, the J call TRBJ2-5; possibly TRBD1 for D (6 bases). Trimming removed 2 bases from V and 2 bases from J, with 9 bases in between. CDR1 and CDR2 from the germline V gene are KGHSH and LQKENI. The CDR3 loop spans 14 amino acids. Here the CDR3 reads CASSPYQGQETQYF. CDR3 coding DNA: TGTGCCAGCTCACCATACCAGGGGCAAGAGACCCAGTACTTC.

In this sample, this clonotype turned up many times. The rearrangement links TRBV20-1 to TRBJ1-2; D is uncertain. Deletions cut 5 bases from V and 6 bases from J, with 7 bases between. Looked up from germline, CDR1 is DFQATT and CDR2 is SNEGSKA (reference sequence). The CDR3 loop spans 10 amino acids. The CDR3 bases are TGCAGTGCTTTAAGGGATGGCTACACCTTC. Its translation: CSALRDGYTF.